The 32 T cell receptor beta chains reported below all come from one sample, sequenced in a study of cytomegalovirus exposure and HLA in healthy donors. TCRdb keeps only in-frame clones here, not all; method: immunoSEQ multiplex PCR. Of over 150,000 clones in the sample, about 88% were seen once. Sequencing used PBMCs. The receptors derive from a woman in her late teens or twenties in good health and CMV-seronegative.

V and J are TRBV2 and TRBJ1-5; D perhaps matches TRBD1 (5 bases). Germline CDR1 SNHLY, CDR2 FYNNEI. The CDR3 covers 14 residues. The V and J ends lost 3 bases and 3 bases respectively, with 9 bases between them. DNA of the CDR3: TGTGCCAGCAGTGAGGGGCAGGACAATCAGCCCCAGCATTTT. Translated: CASSEGQDNQPQHF. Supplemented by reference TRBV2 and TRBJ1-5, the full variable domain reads EPEVTQTPSHQVTQMGQEVILRCVPISNHLYFYWYRQILGQKVEFLVSFYNNEISEKSEIFDDQFSVERPDGSNFTLKIRSTKLEDSAMYFCASSEGQDNQPQHFGDGTRLSIL.

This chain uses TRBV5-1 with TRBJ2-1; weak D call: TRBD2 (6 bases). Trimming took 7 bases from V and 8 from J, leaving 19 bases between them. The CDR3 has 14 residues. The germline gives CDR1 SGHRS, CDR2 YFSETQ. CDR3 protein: CASEQGGPMDEQFF. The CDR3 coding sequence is TGCGCCAGCGAGCAGGGAGGCCCAATGGATGAGCAGTTCTTC.

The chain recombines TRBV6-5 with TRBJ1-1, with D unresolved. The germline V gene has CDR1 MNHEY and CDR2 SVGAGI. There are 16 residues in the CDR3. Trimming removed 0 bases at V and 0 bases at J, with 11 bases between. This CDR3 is CASSYSLGQMNTEAFF. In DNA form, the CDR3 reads TGTGCCAGCAGTTACTCGCTAGGCCAAATGAACACTGAAGCTTTCTTT.

Here the CDR3 DNA reads TGTGCCAGCAGCCAAGGAGTAAGACAGGCAAGGAACACCATATATTTT. Residues: CASSQGVRQARNTIYF. The chain links TRBV14 to TRBJ1-3; D is possibly TRBD1 (6 bases). V was clipped by 1 base and J by 7 bases, with 17 bases between them. From germline, CDR1 is SGHDN and CDR2 FVKESK. This CDR3 comprises 16 residues.

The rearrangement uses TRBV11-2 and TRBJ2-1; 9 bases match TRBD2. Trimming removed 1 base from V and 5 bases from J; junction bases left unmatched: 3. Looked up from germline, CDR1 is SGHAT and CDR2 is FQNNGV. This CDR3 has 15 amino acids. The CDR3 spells CASSLGLADHNEQFF. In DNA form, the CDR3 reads TGTGCCAGCAGCTTAGGACTAGCGGACCACAATGAGCAGTTCTTC.

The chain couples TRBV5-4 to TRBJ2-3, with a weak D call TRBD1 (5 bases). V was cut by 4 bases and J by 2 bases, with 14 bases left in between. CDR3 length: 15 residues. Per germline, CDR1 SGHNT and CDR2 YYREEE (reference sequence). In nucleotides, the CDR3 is TGTGCCAGCAGCCTCAGGGCCGCAATCACAGATACGCAGTATTTT. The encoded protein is CASSLRAAITDTQYF.

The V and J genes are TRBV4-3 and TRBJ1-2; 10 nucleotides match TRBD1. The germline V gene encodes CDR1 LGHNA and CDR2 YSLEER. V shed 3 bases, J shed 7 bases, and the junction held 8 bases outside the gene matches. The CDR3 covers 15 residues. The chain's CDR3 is CASSHAGQGKGGYTF. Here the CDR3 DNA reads TGCGCCAGCAGCCACGCGGGACAGGGGAAGGGTGGCTACACCTTC.

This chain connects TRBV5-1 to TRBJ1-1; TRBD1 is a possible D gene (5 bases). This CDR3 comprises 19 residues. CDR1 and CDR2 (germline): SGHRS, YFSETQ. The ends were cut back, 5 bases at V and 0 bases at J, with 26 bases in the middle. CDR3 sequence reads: CASRWSTDSYLTMNTEAFF. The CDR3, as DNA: TGCGCCAGCAGATGGTCTACCGACAGCTACCTCACGATGAACACTGAAGCTTTCTTT.

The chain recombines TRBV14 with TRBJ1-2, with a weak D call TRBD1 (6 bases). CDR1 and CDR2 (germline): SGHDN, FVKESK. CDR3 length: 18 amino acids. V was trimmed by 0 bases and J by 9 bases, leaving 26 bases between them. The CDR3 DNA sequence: TGTGCCAGCAGCCAAGACCGGATGACCCAGGGGAAAAATCGGTGCTACACCTTC. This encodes CASSQDRMTQGKNRCYTF.

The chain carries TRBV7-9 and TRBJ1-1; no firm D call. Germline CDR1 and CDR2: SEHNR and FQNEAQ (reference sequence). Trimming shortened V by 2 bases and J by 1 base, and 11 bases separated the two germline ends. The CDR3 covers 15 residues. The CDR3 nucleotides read TGTGCCAGCAGCTTAAGTGAGCGGGGGAACACTGAAGCTTTCTTT. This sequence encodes CASSLSERGNTEAFF. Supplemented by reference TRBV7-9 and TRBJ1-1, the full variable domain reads DTGVSQNPRHKITKRGQNVTFRCDPISEHNRLYWYRQTLGQGPEFLTYFQNEAQLEKSRLLSDRFSAERPKGSFSTLEIQRTEQGDSAMYLCASSLSERGNTEAFFGQGTRLTVV.

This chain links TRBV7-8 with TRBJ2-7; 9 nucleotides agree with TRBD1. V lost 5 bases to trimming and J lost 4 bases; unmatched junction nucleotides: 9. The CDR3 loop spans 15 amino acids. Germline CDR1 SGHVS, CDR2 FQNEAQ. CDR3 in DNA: TGTGCCAGCAGCCTAAGGGACAGGGCGGTTTACGAGCAGTACTTC. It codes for CASSLRDRAVYEQYF.

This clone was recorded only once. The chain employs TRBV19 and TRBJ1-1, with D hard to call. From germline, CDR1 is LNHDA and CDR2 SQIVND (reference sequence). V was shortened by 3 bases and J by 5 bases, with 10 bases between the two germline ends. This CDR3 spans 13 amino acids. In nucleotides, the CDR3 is TGTGCCAGTAGTATCCCAAGAGTAACTGAAGCTTTCTTT. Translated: CASSIPRVTEAFF.

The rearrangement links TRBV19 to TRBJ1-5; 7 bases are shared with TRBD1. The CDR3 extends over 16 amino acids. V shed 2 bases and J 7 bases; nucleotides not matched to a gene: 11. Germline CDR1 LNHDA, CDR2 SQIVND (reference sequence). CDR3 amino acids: CASSIREHRGGQPQHF. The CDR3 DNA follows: TGTGCCAGTAGTATAAGAGAGCACAGGGGTGGACAGCCCCAGCATTTT.

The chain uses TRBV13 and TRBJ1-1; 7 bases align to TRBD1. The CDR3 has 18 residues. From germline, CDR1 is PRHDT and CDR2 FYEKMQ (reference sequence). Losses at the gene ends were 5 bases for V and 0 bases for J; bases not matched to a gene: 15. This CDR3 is CASSPPGQKTSLNTEAFF. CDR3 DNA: TGTGCCAGCAGCCCACCGGGACAGAAAACCAGCTTGAACACTGAAGCTTTCTTT.

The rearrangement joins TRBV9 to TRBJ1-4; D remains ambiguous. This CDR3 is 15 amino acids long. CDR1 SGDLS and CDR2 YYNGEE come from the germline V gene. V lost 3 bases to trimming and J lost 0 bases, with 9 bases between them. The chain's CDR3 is CASSAGGATNEKLFF. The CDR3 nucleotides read TGTGCCAGCAGCGCCGGAGGCGCAACTAATGAAAAACTGTTTTTT.

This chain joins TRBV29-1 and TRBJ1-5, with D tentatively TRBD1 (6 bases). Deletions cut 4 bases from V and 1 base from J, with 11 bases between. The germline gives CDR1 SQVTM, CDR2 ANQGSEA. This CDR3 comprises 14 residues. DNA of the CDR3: TGCAGCGTTGCGACAGGCCGAAGCAATCAGCCCCAGCATTTT. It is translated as CSVATGRSNQPQHF. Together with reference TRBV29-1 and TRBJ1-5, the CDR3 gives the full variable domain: SAVISQKPSRDICQRGTSLTIQCQVDSQVTMMFWYRQQPGQSLTLIATANQGSEATYESGFVIDKFPISRPNLTFSTLTVSNMSPEDSSIYLCSVATGRSNQPQHFGDGTRLSIL.

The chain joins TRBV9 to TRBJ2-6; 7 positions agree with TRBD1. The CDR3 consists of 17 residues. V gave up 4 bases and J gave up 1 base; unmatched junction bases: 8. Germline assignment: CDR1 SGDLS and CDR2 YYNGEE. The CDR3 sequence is CASSLGQDPSGANVLTF. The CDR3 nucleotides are TGTGCCAGCAGCCTCGGACAGGACCCTTCTGGGGCCAACGTCCTGACTTTC.

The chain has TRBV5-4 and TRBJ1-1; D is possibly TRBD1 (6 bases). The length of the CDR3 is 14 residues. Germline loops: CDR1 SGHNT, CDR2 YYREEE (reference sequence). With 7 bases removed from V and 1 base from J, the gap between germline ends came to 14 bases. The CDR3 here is CASQTGQPNTEAFF. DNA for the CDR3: TGTGCCAGCCAAACTGGACAGCCGAACACTGAAGCTTTCTTT.

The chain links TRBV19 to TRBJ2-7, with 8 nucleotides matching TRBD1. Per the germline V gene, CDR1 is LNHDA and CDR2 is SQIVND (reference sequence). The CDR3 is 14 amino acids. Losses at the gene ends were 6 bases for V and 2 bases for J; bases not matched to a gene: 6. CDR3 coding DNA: TGTGCCAGTAGGCCGGGACAGGCGCCCTACGAGCAGTACTTC. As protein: CASRPGQAPYEQYF.

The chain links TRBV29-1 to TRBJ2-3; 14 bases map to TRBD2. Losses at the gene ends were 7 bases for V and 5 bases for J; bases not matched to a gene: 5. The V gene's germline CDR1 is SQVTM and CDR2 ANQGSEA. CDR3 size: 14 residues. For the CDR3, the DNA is TGCAGCGCCCGACTAGCGGGAGGGGGAGATACGCAGTATTTT. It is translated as CSARLAGGGDTQYF.

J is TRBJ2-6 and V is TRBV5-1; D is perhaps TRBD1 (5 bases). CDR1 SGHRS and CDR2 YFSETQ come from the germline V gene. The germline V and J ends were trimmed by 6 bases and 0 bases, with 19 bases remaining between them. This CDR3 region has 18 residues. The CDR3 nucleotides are TGCGCCAGCACTCTGGGGTACGGACAAATCTCTGGGGCCAACGTCCTGACTTTC. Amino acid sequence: CASTLGYGQISGANVLTF.

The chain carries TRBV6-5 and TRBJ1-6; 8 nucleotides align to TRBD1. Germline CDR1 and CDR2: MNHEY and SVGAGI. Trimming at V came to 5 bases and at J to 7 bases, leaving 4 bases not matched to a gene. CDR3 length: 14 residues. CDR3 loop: CASSTRQGNSPLHF. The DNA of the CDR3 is TGTGCCAGCAGTACCCGACAGGGGAATTCACCCCTCCACTTT.

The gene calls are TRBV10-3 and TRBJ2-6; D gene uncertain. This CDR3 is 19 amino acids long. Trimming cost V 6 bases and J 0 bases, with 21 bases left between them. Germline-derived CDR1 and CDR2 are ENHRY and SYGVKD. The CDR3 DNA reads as TGTGCCATCAGCCTGAGGTCCGTTATTCTAGGCTCTGGGGCCAACGTCCTGACTTTC. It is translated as CAISLRSVILGSGANVLTF.

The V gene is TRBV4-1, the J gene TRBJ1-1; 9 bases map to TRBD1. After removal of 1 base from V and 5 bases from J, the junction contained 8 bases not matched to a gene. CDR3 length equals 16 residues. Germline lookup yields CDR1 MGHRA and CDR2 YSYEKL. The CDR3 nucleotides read TGCGCCAGCAGCCAAGTCTATCAACAGGGGGCAACTGAAGCTTTCTTT. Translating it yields CASSQVYQQGATEAFF.

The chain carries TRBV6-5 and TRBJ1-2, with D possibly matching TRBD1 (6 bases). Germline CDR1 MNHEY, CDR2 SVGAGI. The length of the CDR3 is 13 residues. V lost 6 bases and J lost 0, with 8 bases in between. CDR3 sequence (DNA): TGTGCCAGCAGCGACAGGACTAACTATGGCTACACCTTC. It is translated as CASSDRTNYGYTF.

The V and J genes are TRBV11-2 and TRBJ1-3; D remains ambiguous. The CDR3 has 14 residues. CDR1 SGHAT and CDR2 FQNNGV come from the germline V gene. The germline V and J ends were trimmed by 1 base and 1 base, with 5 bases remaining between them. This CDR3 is CASSLASSGNTIYF. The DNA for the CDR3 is TGTGCCAGCAGCTTAGCCAGTTCTGGAAACACCATATATTTT.

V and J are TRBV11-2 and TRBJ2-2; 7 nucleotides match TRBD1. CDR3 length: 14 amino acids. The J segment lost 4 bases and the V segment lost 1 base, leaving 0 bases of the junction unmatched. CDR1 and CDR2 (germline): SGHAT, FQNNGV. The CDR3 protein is CASSLGDSTGELFF. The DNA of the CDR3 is TGTGCCAGCAGCTTAGGGGACAGCACCGGGGAGCTGTTTTTT.

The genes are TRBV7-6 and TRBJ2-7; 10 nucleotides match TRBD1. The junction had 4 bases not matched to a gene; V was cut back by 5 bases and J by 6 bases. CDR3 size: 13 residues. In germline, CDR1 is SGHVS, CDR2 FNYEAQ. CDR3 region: CASSTDRGSEQYF. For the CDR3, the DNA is TGTGCCAGCAGCACGGACAGGGGGAGCGAGCAGTACTTC.

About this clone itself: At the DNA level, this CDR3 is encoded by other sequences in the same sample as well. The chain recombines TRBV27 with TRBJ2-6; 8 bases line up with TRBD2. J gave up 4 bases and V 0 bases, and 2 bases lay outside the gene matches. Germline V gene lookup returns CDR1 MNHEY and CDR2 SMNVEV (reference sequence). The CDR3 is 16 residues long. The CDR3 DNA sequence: TGTGCCAGCAGTTTATCAGCGGGGGTCGGGGCCAACGTCCTGACTTTC. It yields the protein CASSLSAGVGANVLTF.

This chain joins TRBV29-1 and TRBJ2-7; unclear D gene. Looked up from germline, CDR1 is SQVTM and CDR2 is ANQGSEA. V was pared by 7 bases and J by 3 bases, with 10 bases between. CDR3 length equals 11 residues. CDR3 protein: CSASVNYEQYF. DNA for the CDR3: TGCAGCGCCTCAGTAAACTACGAGCAGTACTTC.

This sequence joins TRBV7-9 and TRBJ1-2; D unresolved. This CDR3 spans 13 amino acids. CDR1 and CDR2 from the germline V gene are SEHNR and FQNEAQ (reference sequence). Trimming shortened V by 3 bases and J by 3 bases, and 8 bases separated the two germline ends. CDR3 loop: CASSLAEDYGYTF. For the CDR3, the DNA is TGTGCCAGCAGCTTGGCGGAGGACTATGGCTACACCTTC. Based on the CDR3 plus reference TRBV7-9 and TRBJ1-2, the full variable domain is DTGVSQNPRHKITKRGQNVTFRCDPISEHNRLYWYRQTLGQGPEFLTYFQNEAQLEKSRLLSDRFSAERPKGSFSTLEIQRTEQGDSAMYLCASSLAEDYGYTFGSGTRLTVV.

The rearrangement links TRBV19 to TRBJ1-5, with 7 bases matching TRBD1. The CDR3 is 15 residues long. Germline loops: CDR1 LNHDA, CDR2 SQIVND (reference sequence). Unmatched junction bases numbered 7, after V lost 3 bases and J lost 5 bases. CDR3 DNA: TGTGCCAGTAGTATCCCCTCAGGGGGACATCAGCCCCAGCATTTT. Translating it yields CASSIPSGGHQPQHF. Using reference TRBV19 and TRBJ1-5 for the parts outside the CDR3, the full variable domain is DGGITQSPKYLFRKEGQNVTLSCEQNLNHDAMYWYRQDPGQGLRLIYYSQIVNDFQKGDIAEGYSVSREKKESFPLTVTSAQKNPTAFYLCASSIPSGGHQPQHFGDGTRLSIL.